The 22 T cell receptor beta chains given below trace back to one sample, sequenced in a study of siplizumab effects on memory and regulatory T cells (dated by TCRdb to between 2017 and 2020). Library construction relied on the immunoSEQ multiplex PCR assay. What TCRdb holds here is the immuneACCESS table cut down to in-frame rearrangements. Part of the clones is not present; checked against another copy, under half of the missing clones reflect an unresolved V gene, and the others are unexplained. This sample lists roughly 62,000 clones; 79% were detected once. The ten largest clones add up to about 0.42% of the sample. Sequenced sample: memory CD4+ T cells sorted from blood. Per the publication, the cell subset or site label means: unstimulated CD4+ memory T cells. The receptor source for this set is a human donor in good health.

By frequency in the sample, this clone is medium-sized. The CDR3, as DNA: TGCGCCAGCAGCTCGAGCGTGGACTATAATTCACCCCTCCACTTT. Translation: CASSSSVDYNSPLHF. The rearrangement joins TRBV5-1 to TRBJ1-6, with D unclear. Trimming took 3 bases from V and 3 from J, leaving 10 bases between them. The CDR3 consists of 15 residues. CDR1 is SGHRS, CDR2 YFSETQ, per germline.

CDR3 bases: TGTGCCAGCAGTTTGGGCAGACAATCACCCCTCCACTTT. Its protein is CASSLGRQSPLHF. This chain links TRBV28 with TRBJ1-6; D remains unclear. Trimming left V 3 bases short and J 10 bases short, with 10 bases between. Germline loops: CDR1 MDHEN, CDR2 SYDVKM. The CDR3 extends over 13 amino acids.

This chain links TRBV4-1 with TRBJ1-5; tentative D call: TRBD1 (5 bases). V was clipped by 1 base and J by 5 bases, with 18 bases between them. The CDR3 sequence is 17 residues long. The germline V gene encodes CDR1 MGHRA and CDR2 YSYEKL. This chain's CDR3 is CASSQGRVSPSDQPQHF. CDR3 bases: TGCGCCAGCAGCCAAGGCAGGGTCTCTCCATCGGATCAGCCCCAGCATTTT.

This clone showed up just a few times. The genes are TRBV4-2 and TRBJ1-1; 7 bases fit TRBD1. Germline CDR1 reads LGHNA; CDR2 reads YNFKEQ. V gave up 6 bases and J gave up 0 bases; unmatched junction bases: 16. The CDR3 is 18 amino acids. The CDR3 nucleotides are TGTGCCAGCAGTCGAAAGCTAGGGGAGGGGGCTATGAACACTGAAGCTTTCTTT. This gives the protein CASSRKLGEGAMNTEAFF.

This sequence joins TRBV9 and TRBJ1-4; unclear D gene. V shed 4 bases and J shed 8 bases, with 12 bases lying between them. CDR1 and CDR2 from the germline V gene are SGDLS and YYNGEE. CDR3 length: 13 residues. The CDR3 DNA sequence: TGTGCCAGCAGCCCCGATCCCGTAGAAAAACTGTTTTTT. It encodes CASSPDPVEKLFF.

By its share, this clone is medium-sized (0.01 to 0.1%). As DNA, the CDR3 is TGTGCCAGCAGCGTACTCGGGACTAGCGGGGGCTCCTACAATGAGCAGTTCTTC. Amino acids: CASSVLGTSGGSYNEQFF. The V call is TRBV9, the J call TRBJ2-1; 14 nucleotides agree with TRBD2. CDR1 and CDR2 (germline): SGDLS, YYNGEE. V lost 1 base, J lost 0 bases, and 3 bases stayed unmatched. CDR3 length: 18 amino acids.

The chain combines TRBV5-1 with TRBJ2-1; D not resolved. The germline V gene encodes CDR1 SGHRS and CDR2 YFSETQ. CDR3 length equals 15 residues. V was cut by 0 bases and J by 0 bases, with 7 bases left in between. CDR3 nucleotide sequence: TGCGCCAGCAGCTTGGTAAGTGACTCCTACAATGAGCAGTTCTTC. Its translation: CASSLVSDSYNEQFF.

This clone was counted once. The gene calls are TRBV7-9 and TRBJ2-2, with D possibly being TRBD1 (5 bases). Germline CDR1 and CDR2: SEHNR and FQNEAQ (reference sequence). The length of the CDR3 is 14 residues. V was pared by 3 bases and J by 8 bases, with 13 bases between. The DNA of the CDR3 is TGTGCCAGCAGCTTTGGAGACAGTCGAGGGGAGCTGTTTTTT. Translated: CASSFGDSRGELFF.

The V call is TRBV19, the J call TRBJ1-2; the D is unclear. The CDR3 spans 16 residues. V lost 6 bases and J 1 base, leaving 18 bases between the germline ends. CDR1 LNHDA and CDR2 SQIVND come from the germline V gene (reference sequence). DNA of the CDR3: TGTGCCAGTAGCCCACCTTCGGATAATGGTAACTATGGCTACACCTTC. The encoded protein is CASSPPSDNGNYGYTF.

The chain couples TRBV5-6 to TRBJ1-3; D might be TRBD1 (5 bases). V was clipped by 4 bases and J by 9 bases, with 17 bases between them. CDR3 length equals 14 residues. In germline, CDR1 is SGHDT, CDR2 YYEEEE. CDR3 sequence (DNA): TGTGCCAGCAGCAAACAGGCTTATTGGGGCACCATATATTTT. It translates to CASSKQAYWGTIYF.

The genes are TRBV7-3 and TRBJ1-1, with D perhaps TRBD1 (5 bases). Trimming removed 1 base from V and 6 bases from J, with 9 bases in between. CDR1 is SGHTA and CDR2 is FQGTGA in the germline V gene. The CDR3 has 13 amino acids. Here the CDR3 DNA reads TGTGCCAGCAGCTTAAGGGCAGGGTCTGAAGCTTTCTTT. Translated, it gives CASSLRAGSEAFF.

This sequence joins TRBV12-5 and TRBJ2-7; D possibly corresponds to TRBD2 (6 bases). From germline, CDR1 is LGHNT and CDR2 FRNRAP. V was trimmed by 2 bases and J by 0 bases, leaving 17 bases between them. The CDR3 length is 17 residues. CDR3 in DNA: TGTGCTAGTGGTTTGAGGGCCCTCGGAGGGACCTCCTACGAGCAGTACTTC. Its translation is CASGLRALGGTSYEQYF.

Only a few counts were recorded for this clone. The rearrangement joins TRBV5-4 to TRBJ1-3; the match to TRBD1 covers 7 bases. The CDR3 is made up of 14 amino acids. V was pared by 1 base and J by 3 bases, with 1 base of the junction left unmatched. Germline CDR1 reads SGHNT; CDR2 reads YYREEE (reference sequence). CDR3 region: CASSLWTGGNTIYF. DNA of the CDR3: TGTGCCAGCAGCTTGTGGACAGGTGGAAACACCATATATTTT.

This clone was detected only a few times. The rearrangement joins TRBV5-1 to TRBJ1-3; D may be TRBD1 (5 bases). This CDR3 comprises 14 residues. Trimming took 3 bases from V and 1 from J, leaving 8 bases between them. Germline lookup yields CDR1 SGHRS and CDR2 YFSETQ. CDR3 DNA: TGCGCCAGCAGCTCGACAGAGTCTGGAAACACCATATATTTT. Its translation: CASSSTESGNTIYF.

This chain joins TRBV2 and TRBJ1-4, with D maybe TRBD1 (6 bases). Between the trimmed V and J ends, which lost 7 bases and 8 bases, there was a span of 23 bases. Germline V CDR1 and CDR2: SNHLY, FYNNEI. The CDR3 loop spans 16 amino acids. CDR3 loop: CASTLEQGLGGEKLFF. CDR3 sequence (DNA): TGTGCCAGCACGTTAGAACAGGGTCTAGGAGGGGAAAAACTGTTTTTT.

The chain couples TRBV28 to TRBJ2-5, with 9 bases aligning to TRBD1. The J call is uncertain, as TRBJ2-7 better fits the DNA end. This CDR3 has 14 amino acids. Germline values: CDR1 MDHEN, CDR2 SYDVKM. In DNA, the CDR3 is TGTGCCAGCAGGTCACAGGGGGCGAGGTACGAGCAGTACTTC. This sequence encodes CASRSQGARYEQYF.

V is TRBV6-1 and J is TRBJ2-2; 8 positions match TRBD1. There are 14 residues in the CDR3. Germline V gene data show CDR1 as MNHNS and CDR2 as SASEGT. Germline trimming cut 6 bases from V and 8 bases from J; bases unmatched to any gene: 8. CDR3 amino acids: CASRQTGVVGELFF. CDR3 bases: TGTGCCAGCAGACAGACAGGGGTCGTAGGGGAGCTGTTTTTT.

J is TRBJ1-4 and V is TRBV6-5, with 8 bases aligning to TRBD1. CDR1 MNHEY and CDR2 SVGAGI come from the germline V gene. The CDR3 runs 14 residues. After removal of 6 bases from V and 8 bases from J, the junction contained 8 bases not matched to a gene. The chain's CDR3 is CASRKGQEREKLFF. CDR3 sequence (DNA): TGTGCCAGCAGAAAGGGACAGGAAAGGGAAAAACTGTTTTTT.

The chain joins TRBV9 to TRBJ2-3; 13 bases match TRBD2. Germline loops: CDR1 SGDLS, CDR2 YYNGEE. Trimming removed 1 base from V and 6 bases from J; junction bases left unmatched: 5. The CDR3 loop spans 16 amino acids. CDR3: CASSVQLAGGRDTQYF. The DNA for the CDR3 is TGTGCCAGCAGCGTACAACTAGCGGGGGGGCGGGATACGCAGTATTTT.

A single count supports this clone. This sequence joins TRBV7-9 and TRBJ2-3; 8 bases line up with TRBD1. Germline assignment: CDR1 SEHNR and CDR2 FQNEAQ (reference sequence). This CDR3 comprises 16 residues. V lost 5 bases and J lost 0; bases outside the gene matches: 7. The chain's CDR3 is CASSPRTGLSTDTQYF. CDR3 bases: TGTGCCAGCAGCCCTAGGACAGGGTTGAGCACAGATACGCAGTATTTT.

The J gene is TRBJ1-1, the V gene TRBV7-9; perhaps TRBD1 as D (6 bases). V was trimmed by 4 bases and J by 11 bases, leaving 17 bases between them. Germline values: CDR1 SEHNR, CDR2 FQNEAQ (reference sequence). The CDR3 has 13 residues. The CDR3 DNA reads TGTGCCAGCAGCTATAACAGGGCAGGGAGGGCTTTCTTT. Encoded protein: CASSYNRAGRAFF.

This chain connects TRBV19 to TRBJ2-1, with D possibly TRBD2 on 5 matching bases. Germline lookup yields CDR1 LNHDA and CDR2 SQIVND (reference sequence). V was pared by 5 bases and J by 7 bases, with 9 bases between. The CDR3 runs 12 residues. The CDR3 bases are TGTGCCAGTAGTGCCGGACTGAATGAGCAGTTCTTC. Translating gives CASSAGLNEQFF.